This TCR beta chain came from a study of T cell changes during pregnancy in multiple sclerosis. Using immunoSEQ multiplex PCR, the repertoire was profiled, and TCRdb retains in-frame clones only, with some absent. The sample lists about 22,000 clones; 87% were seen once. The CDR3 runs to 11 residues. CDR1 and CDR2 from the germline V gene are SEHNR and FQNEAQ (reference sequence). V trimming: 4 bases; J trimming: 15 bases; junction bases outside the gene matches: 6. The V and J genes are TRBV7-9 and TRBJ2-1; the match to TRBD1 covers 7 bases. Source: CD8+ T cells from peripheral blood mononuclear cells, taken after pregnancy. The receptor comes from a female donor with multiple sclerosis, enrolled in a pregnancy study. The CDR3: CASSSTGAPFF. The CDR3 DNA follows: TGTGCCAGCAGCTCTACAGGGGCTCCGTTCTTC.